These 21 T cell receptor beta chains were sequenced from one sample in a study of blood T cell repertoires in COVID-19. Sequencing used immunoSEQ multiplex PCR; TCRdb keeps in-frame clones, though not all of them. This sample yields more than 150,000 clones, of which roughly 87% are seen a single time; around 7% belongs to the top ten. Sample: PBMCs or T cells enriched from blood (not recorded which). All receptors derive from a woman aged 45-59 years who had recovered from COVID-19.

The chain combines TRBV19 with TRBJ2-5, with TRBD2 matching 10 bases. Germline V CDR1 and CDR2: LNHDA, SQIVND (reference sequence). V trimming: 4 bases; J trimming: 2 bases; junction bases outside the gene matches: 7. The CDR3 has 16 amino acids. For the CDR3, the DNA is TGTGCCAGTAGTACAAGGACTAGCGGACTACAAGAGACCCAGTACTTC. Residues: CASSTRTSGLQETQYF.

V gene TRBV7-3 combines with J gene TRBJ2-3; a weak D match, TRBD2 (6 bases). The V gene's germline CDR1 is SGHTA and CDR2 FQGTGA. The length of the CDR3 is 16 residues. The germline V and J ends were trimmed by 5 bases and 0 bases, with 15 bases remaining between them. The CDR3 sequence: CASSRGAYPSTDTQYF. CDR3 coding DNA: TGTGCCAGCAGCCGCGGGGCATACCCTAGCACAGATACGCAGTATTTT.

The gene calls are TRBV6-2 or TRBV6-3 and TRBJ2-2; D is perhaps TRBD2 (5 bases). CDR1 is MNHEY and CDR2 is SVGEGT in the germline V gene. The CDR3 runs to 15 residues. Trimming stripped 2 bases from V and 7 bases from J, with 14 bases between. The CDR3 sequence is CASSYGPHRGGELFF. CDR3 sequence (DNA): TGTGCCAGCAGTTACGGGCCTCACCGGGGCGGGGAGCTGTTTTTT.

The rearrangement joins TRBV6-6 to TRBJ2-7; perhaps TRBD1 as D (6 bases). Germline V gene data show CDR1 as MNHNY and CDR2 as SVGAGI (reference sequence). The germline V and J ends were trimmed by 0 bases and 4 bases, with 16 bases remaining between them. This CDR3 spans 16 amino acids. The CDR3 sequence: CASSYSNGETGYEQYF. The CDR3 region has the DNA TGTGCCAGCAGTTACTCGAACGGAGAGACAGGTTACGAGCAGTACTTC.

The chain recombines TRBV23-1 with TRBJ2-4; D is undetermined. TRBV23-1 qualifies as an ORF whose function is uncertain. V was trimmed by 3 bases and J by 7 bases, leaving 13 bases between them. The CDR3 totals 14 residues. The CDR3 DNA is TGCGCCAGCAGTCAGTGGGCAGGTGGGAACATTCAGTACTTC. It yields the protein CASSQWAGGNIQYF.

This chain links TRBV4-1 with TRBJ1-6; D is undetermined. Trimming took 3 bases from V and 9 from J, leaving 18 bases between them. This CDR3 comprises 16 residues. Germline assignment: CDR1 MGHRA and CDR2 YSYEKL. The CDR3 sequence: CASSHFPGALGSPLHF. The CDR3 nucleotides are TGCGCCAGCAGCCATTTTCCGGGAGCATTAGGTTCACCCCTCCACTTT.

The V gene is TRBV24-1, the J gene TRBJ2-3; TRBD2 might be the D (6 bases). V was shortened by 6 bases and J by 1 base, with 10 bases between the two germline ends. Germline-derived CDR1 and CDR2 are KGHDR and SFDVKD. The CDR3 is 14 amino acids. The CDR3 loop is CATSPAGRTDTQYF. CDR3 nucleotide sequence: TGTGCCACCAGTCCAGCGGGCCGCACAGATACGCAGTATTTT.

The J gene is TRBJ2-1, the V gene TRBV30; TRBD2 agrees at 7 bases. The junction had 13 bases not matched to a gene; V was cut back by 1 base and J by 7 bases. CDR1 and CDR2 (germline): GTSNPN, SVGIG (reference sequence). The CDR3 has 16 amino acids. Written as DNA, the CDR3 is TGTGCCTGGAGTGGAGGCCTAGCGGTGCTGGGGAATGAGCAGTTCTTC. The encoded protein is CAWSGGLAVLGNEQFF.

This chain uses TRBV6-5 with TRBJ2-1; 8 nucleotides align to TRBD1. CDR1 is MNHEY, CDR2 SVGAGI, per germline. The CDR3 consists of 14 residues. After removal of 7 bases from V and 5 bases from J, the junction contained 7 bases not matched to a gene. The CDR3 protein is CASKHDRGHNEQFF. Here the CDR3 DNA reads TGTGCCAGCAAACACGACAGGGGACACAATGAGCAGTTCTTC.

The chain carries TRBV7-9 and TRBJ2-4, with D possibly being TRBD1 (5 bases). From germline, CDR1 is SEHNR and CDR2 FQNEAQ (reference sequence). V lost 1 base and J 3 bases, leaving 7 bases between the germline ends. The CDR3 consists of 14 residues. The CDR3 spells CASSLGTGKNIQYF. DNA for the CDR3: TGTGCCAGCAGCTTAGGTACAGGCAAAAACATTCAGTACTTC.

This clone has only one observation. The J gene is TRBJ1-5, the V gene TRBV28, with a tentative D call TRBD1 (5 bases). V lost 4 bases and J lost 3, with 16 bases in between. Germline V gives CDR1 MDHEN, CDR2 SYDVKM. The CDR3 totals 16 residues. The CDR3 region is CASSYPGWGNNQPQHF. The CDR3 region has the DNA TGTGCCAGCAGTTACCCCGGGTGGGGCAACAATCAGCCCCAGCATTTT.

This clone was counted a few times. The chain recombines TRBV4-1 with TRBJ1-2; 8 nucleotides match TRBD1. After removal of 2 bases from V and 5 bases from J, the junction contained 1 base not matched to a gene. Per germline, CDR1 MGHRA and CDR2 YSYEKL. The CDR3 length is 13 residues. CDR3 nucleotide sequence: TGCGCCAGCAGCCAAACAGGGGGGTATGGCTACACCTTC. Amino acid sequence: CASSQTGGYGYTF.

As concerns this clone: Other DNA sequences in the same sample also yield this CDR3. The chain links TRBV12-3 or TRBV12-4 to TRBJ1-5; D is ambiguous. The length of the CDR3 is 12 residues. The V and J ends lost 2 bases and 7 bases respectively, with 6 bases between them. The CDR3 is CASSLREQPQHF. The CDR3 nucleotides read TGTGCCAGCAGTTTAAGGGAGCAGCCCCAGCATTTT.

The chain combines TRBV19 with TRBJ2-3, with D possibly being TRBD1 (6 bases). Germline-derived CDR1 and CDR2 are LNHDA and SQIVND (reference sequence). The CDR3 covers 17 residues. V was clipped by 3 bases and J by 4 bases, with 20 bases between them. The CDR3 nucleotides read TGTGCCAGTAGTATTGTGTCAGGGGCTGATCGCCCAGATACGCAGTATTTT. Its translation: CASSIVSGADRPDTQYF.

The rearrangement links TRBV19 to TRBJ1-2; 8 positions agree with TRBD1. The V gene end was trimmed by 6 bases and the J gene end by 6 bases; junction bases not matched to a gene: 6. CDR3 size: 13 residues. Germline CDR1 LNHDA, CDR2 SQIVND (reference sequence). CDR3 nucleotides: TGTGCCAGTAGGAGGACAGGGATCGATGGCTACACCTTC. It codes for CASRRTGIDGYTF. The full variable domain, rest sourced from reference TRBV19 and TRBJ1-2, is DGGITQSPKYLFRKEGQNVTLSCEQNLNHDAMYWYRQDPGQGLRLIYYSQIVNDFQKGDIAEGYSVSREKKESFPLTVTSAQKNPTAFYLCASRRTGIDGYTFGSGTRLTVV.

The CDR3 region is CASSLQRDTDTQYF. The CDR3 DNA reads as TGCGCCAGCAGCTTGCAGCGGGACACAGATACGCAGTATTTT. The genes are TRBV5-1 and TRBJ2-3, with 7 bases aligning to TRBD2. The CDR3 length is 14 residues. Germline CDR1 SGHRS, CDR2 YFSETQ. The V segment lost 1 base and the J segment 2 bases; nucleotides outside the gene matches: 1. The full variable domain, its missing parts supplied by reference TRBV5-1 and TRBJ2-3, is KAGVTQTPRYLIKTRGQQVTLSCSPISGHRSVSWYQQTPGQGLQFLFEYFSETQRNKGNFPGRFSGRQFSNSRSEMNVSTLELGDSALYLCASSLQRDTDTQYFGPGTRLTVL.

In nucleotides, the CDR3 is TGTGCCAGCAGTTTGGGGAGGGGCCCCCTCAATCAGCCCCAGCATTTT. As protein: CASSLGRGPLNQPQHF. The chain couples TRBV28 to TRBJ1-5; D is possibly TRBD1 (5 bases). Germline CDR1 reads MDHEN; CDR2 reads SYDVKM. Trimming shortened V by 3 bases and J by 3 bases, and 15 bases separated the two germline ends. The length of the CDR3 is 16 residues.

V usage is TRBV11-2 and J usage is TRBJ2-1; 7 bases match TRBD1. The CDR3 runs 16 residues. Germline trimming cut 5 bases from V and 4 bases from J; bases unmatched to any gene: 11. From germline, CDR1 is SGHAT and CDR2 FQNNGV. As DNA, the CDR3 is TGTGCCAGCAGCCCAACCGGGACAGCTCGATACAATGAGCAGTTCTTC. Translating gives CASSPTGTARYNEQFF.

The V call is TRBV5-6, the J call TRBJ2-7; 7 bases are a match to TRBD2. This CDR3 has 16 amino acids. The germline gives CDR1 SGHDT, CDR2 YYEEEE. Trimming removed 7 bases from V and 3 bases from J; junction bases left unmatched: 16. The CDR3 nucleotides read TGTGCCAGCCGAGCTAGAGCGGGACCTTGGCACTACGAGCAGTACTTC. As protein: CASRARAGPWHYEQYF.

J is TRBJ1-6 and V is TRBV4-3, with a tentative D call TRBD1 (6 bases). This CDR3 is 16 amino acids long. Trimming took 1 base from V and 10 from J, leaving 17 bases between them. Germline V gene lookup returns CDR1 LGHNA and CDR2 YSLEER. This chain's CDR3 is CASSQGKDRRGSPLHF. CDR3 nucleotide sequence: TGCGCCAGCAGCCAAGGGAAGGACAGACGTGGATCACCCCTCCACTTT.

The CDR3 protein is CASSLISGNSPLHF. The DNA for the CDR3 is TGTGCCAGCAGCTTAATATCAGGGAATTCACCCCTCCACTTT. This chain joins TRBV11-2 and TRBJ1-6; D is perhaps TRBD1 (5 bases). Germline CDR1 and CDR2: SGHAT and FQNNGV. The CDR3 covers 14 residues. V lost 2 bases and J 7 bases, leaving 9 bases between the germline ends.